The rows below give T cell receptor beta chains drawn from one sample of a study of cytomegalovirus exposure and HLA in healthy donors. TCRdb's table, derived via immunoSEQ multiplex PCR, lists solely in-frame clones and lacks some. The sample holds around 150,000 clones, roughly 78% seen once. Sequencing used PBMCs. The receptors were sampled from a man in his fifties in good health and CMV-seropositive. CDR3s leave out the opening cysteine and the closing phenylalanine or tryptophan. The order of the fields is V gene, J gene, CDR3 length, clone size, CDR3 protein. A row's size may be missing; if present it is once, few, many or a size class.

v_gene: TRBV6-1; j_gene: TRBJ1-4; len: 12; abundance: -; CDR3aa: ASTEMDFYEKLF
v_gene: TRBV19; j_gene: TRBJ2-7; len: 11; abundance: -; CDR3aa: ASSLAGGYEQY
v_gene: TRBV28; j_gene: TRBJ2-3; len: 12; abundance: -; CDR3aa: ASSFAYSTDTQY
v_gene: TRBV30; j_gene: TRBJ1-1; len: 12; abundance: -; CDR3aa: AWSPGAVGTEAF
v_gene: TRBV6-1; j_gene: TRBJ1-4; len: 12; abundance: -; CDR3aa: ATCSGTGDEKLF
v_gene: TRBV6-1; j_gene: TRBJ2-1; len: 14; abundance: -; CDR3aa: ASGKGTGWSYNEQF
v_gene: TRBV5-6; j_gene: TRBJ2-4; len: 14; abundance: -; CDR3aa: ASSLMASGDKYIQY
v_gene: TRBV7-9; j_gene: TRBJ1-2; len: 14; abundance: few; CDR3aa: ASSLEGPGMDYGYT
v_gene: TRBV19; j_gene: TRBJ2-7; len: 11; abundance: few; CDR3aa: ASSSQLMGEQY
v_gene: TRBV6-5; j_gene: TRBJ1-4; len: 13; abundance: once; CDR3aa: ASSYSKGRAEKLF
v_gene: TRBV5-1; j_gene: TRBJ2-5; len: 13; abundance: -; CDR3aa: ASSFSPSGGETQY
v_gene: TRBV7-3; j_gene: TRBJ2-3; len: 13; abundance: few; CDR3aa: ASSPLGGSSDTQY
v_gene: TRBV5-6; j_gene: TRBJ1-2; len: 13; abundance: -; CDR3aa: ASSFPHRSNYGYT
v_gene: TRBV30; j_gene: TRBJ2-5; len: 12; abundance: -; CDR3aa: AWSGLAGDETQY
v_gene: TRBV19; j_gene: TRBJ1-1; len: 9; abundance: -; CDR3aa: ASSIRAEAF
v_gene: TRBV19; j_gene: TRBJ2-3; len: 11; abundance: few; CDR3aa: ASSEIDTDTQY
v_gene: TRBV21-1; j_gene: TRBJ1-4; len: 15; abundance: -; CDR3aa: ASSSPPKTGHNEKLF
v_gene: TRBV4-2; j_gene: TRBJ2-1; len: 11; abundance: few; CDR3aa: ASSQARKNEQF
v_gene: TRBV7-9; j_gene: TRBJ2-5; len: 14; abundance: -; CDR3aa: ASSSVRGLAQETQY
v_gene: TRBV15; j_gene: TRBJ2-5; len: 13; abundance: few; CDR3aa: ATSRGRPGTGPQY
v_gene: TRBV7-8; j_gene: TRBJ2-7; len: 11; abundance: -; CDR3aa: ASSRGFSYEQY
v_gene: TRBV7-8; j_gene: TRBJ2-6; len: 14; abundance: -; CDR3aa: ASRTAGGAGANVLT